This T cell receptor (beta chain) was captured by sequencing in a study of shared clonotypes between healthy human individuals. About this clone: Its specificity is not known. This specimen includes other DNA sequences encoding the same CDR3.

Study results and caveats: Sequencing depth was predicted to influence how clonotypes are shared among donors. Having only a few donors restricted how much genetic and exposure-history diversity was captured.

Germline values: CDR1 SQVTM, CDR2 ANQGSEA. This CDR3 has 12 amino acids. Sequencing was at deep level. Ten immunoSEQ deep assay plates were used to sequence unsorted PBMC DNA. Sequencing was performed with immunoSEQ multiplex PCR; in TCRdb, only in-frame clones are kept and a portion is missing. The sample holds approximately 470,000 clones, roughly 80% seen once. The sequence derives from a woman in her thirties or forties in good health. Some clones in this sample may be carry-over from other donors' samples. This rearrangement joins TRBV29-1 to TRBJ2-7; D is undetermined. The sample taken for sequencing was PBMCs. The CDR3 loop reads CGARDGTYEQYF. As DNA, the CDR3 is TGCGGCGCGCGTGACGGAACCTACGAGCAGTACTTC.